This is a list of T cell receptor beta chains from one sample in a study of preoperative IRX-2 immunotherapy in early breast cancer. Clones were sequenced by immunoSEQ multiplex PCR, and TCRdb holds only the in-frame ones, with some missing. The sample has 30,000 to 35,000 clones, roughly 95% seen once. Sampling was conducted from a patient treated with IRX-2 immunotherapy. Every receptor here comes from a human donor with breast cancer. CDR3s include the opening cysteine and the closing phenylalanine or tryptophan. D genes are given only for firm matches. Where a row states a size, it is once, few, many or the class of an expanded clone; other rows omit it.

j_call	v_call	clone_size	d_call	cdr3_nt	cdr3_aa
TRBJ2-1	TRBV7-9	-	TRBD2	TGTGCCAGCAGCTGGGAGGGAGGGCCACATGAGCAGTTCTTC	CASSWEGGPHEQFF
TRBJ1-2	TRBV6-6	-	TRBD1	TGTGCCAGCAGTCAGGGACAGGAAAATGGCTACACCTTC	CASSQGQENGYTF
TRBJ1-4	TRBV2	-	-	TGTGCCAGCAGTCAAAGAGAAAAACTGTTTTTT	CASSQREKLFF
TRBJ2-1	TRBV18	-	TRBD2	TGTGCCAGCTCACCAATGACTAGCGGGTTTCTTAATGAGCAGTTCTTC	CASSPMTSGFLNEQFF
TRBJ2-7	TRBV19	-	TRBD1	TGTGCCAGTAGCGAATTCGGGACAGGGGGCCGCGAGCAGTACTTC	CASSEFGTGGREQYF
TRBJ2-2	TRBV28	-	-	TGTGCCAGCAGTTCCCGCAGGGGAGGCGGGGAGCTGTTTTTT	CASSSRRGGGELFF
TRBJ2-1	TRBV4-1	-	TRBD2	TGCGCCAGCAGAGAAGTAGTCACTGTAAGGACTAGCGGGAACGATGAGCAGTTCTTC	CASREVVTVRTSGNDEQFF
TRBJ2-3	TRBV9	-	-	TGTGCCAGCAGCGTAGTGGCGTCGCGGGGAGATACGCAGTATTTT	CASSVVASRGDTQYF
TRBJ2-2	TRBV29-1	-	-	TGCAGCGTCCAACCTATAATCCAGGTCGGGGAGCTGTTTTTT	CSVQPIIQVGELFF
TRBJ2-6	TRBV9	-	-	TGTGCCAGCAGCGTAGACTCTGGGGCCAACGTCCTGACTTTC	CASSVDSGANVLTF
TRBJ2-2	TRBV7-8	once	TRBD1	TGTGCCAGCAGCCCCCGACAGGGCCGAGACACCGGGGAGCTGTTTTTT	CASSPRQGRDTGELFF
TRBJ2-7	TRBV18	-	TRBD1	TGTGCCAGCTCACCCCCCGGACAGGTTGCTTTTGATGGGCAGTACTTC	CASSPPGQVAFDGQYF
TRBJ2-7	TRBV29-1	-	-	TGCAGCGTTGAACCTGCCCCGACTCCGATCCGGTTC	CSVEPAPTPIRF
TRBJ2-7	TRBV6-5	-	-	TGTGCCAGCAGTTACTCCACAGGAACCGAGCAGTACTTC	CASSYSTGTEQYF
TRBJ2-5	TRBV6-5	-	-	TGTGCCATCAGCGGGACAGTTCAAGAGACCCAGTACTTC	CAISGTVQETQYF
TRBJ2-7	TRBV11-2	-	TRBD1	TGTGCCAGCAGCTTAGGGAACAGGGGACCCCCTTCCTACGAGCAGTACTTC	CASSLGNRGPPSYEQYF
TRBJ1-5	TRBV19	-	-	TGTGCCAGTACCTTAAGGAGTTTCGGTCAGCCCCAGCATTTT	CASTLRSFGQPQHF
TRBJ2-1	TRBV7-9	-	TRBD2	TGTGCCAGCAGCGTGGGACTAGCGGGGGCTATTAGCTCCTACAATGAGCAGTTCTTC	CASSVGLAGAISSYNEQFF
TRBJ2-1	TRBV7-2	-	TRBD2	TGTGCCAGCAGCTCCGGGACTAATATAGCCAATGAGCAGTTCTTC	CASSSGTNIANEQFF
TRBJ1-2	TRBV19	-	TRBD1	TGTGCCAGTAGGCGGGACAGGGGTAACTATGGCTACACCTTC	CASRRDRGNYGYTF
TRBJ1-6	TRBV18	-	-	TGTGCCAGCTCACCACCGAGGCTCCCGGGGACCTATAATTCACCCCTCCACTTT	CASSPPRLPGTYNSPLHF
TRBJ2-3	TRBV5-1	-	-	TGCGCCAGCAGCCCTGGACCGAGCACAGATACGCAGTATTTT	CASSPGPSTDTQYF
TRBJ2-1	TRBV2	-	-	TGTGCCAGCAGGGAGAGCCTCTTGCGGCGGGGGCCGAATGAGCAGTTCTTC	CASRESLLRRGPNEQFF
TRBJ2-1	TRBV7-9	-	-	TGTGCCAGCAGCTTCGGTGAGCAGTTCTTC	CASSFGEQFF
TRBJ2-1	TRBV5-4	-	-	TGTGCCAGCAGCCCCCGGCCCTATTCAGCCGAGCAGTTCTTC	CASSPRPYSAEQFF
TRBJ2-5	TRBV7-9	-	TRBD2	TGTGCCAGCAAACCTCACGGGGGGGGTAAAGAGACCCAGTACTTC	CASKPHGGGKETQYF
TRBJ2-5	TRBV29-1	-	-	TGCAGCGTCCTCGGGGAGACCCAGTACTTC	CSVLGETQYF
TRBJ2-5	TRBV5-1	-	-	TGCGCCAGCAGCCCGGGACACTCAATGGGGGAGACCCAGTACTTC	CASSPGHSMGETQYF
TRBJ2-2	TRBV27	-	-	TGTGCCAGCAGTTTGGGACAAGCGGGAACCAGGGAGCTGTTTTTT	CASSLGQAGTRELFF
TRBJ2-6	TRBV4-3	-	-	TGCGCCAGCAGCGGTCGACAGGACCCACGCTCTGGGGCCAACGTCCTGACTTTC	CASSGRQDPRSGANVLTF
TRBJ1-2	TRBV6-4	-	-	TGTGCCAGCAGTGAATCTGTGGCAGGGCGAGGCTACACCTTC	CASSESVAGRGYTF
TRBJ2-7	TRBV7-9	-	-	TGTGCCAGCAGCTTAGGAGACCCCGGGCCGAAGAAGGGTGAGCAGTACTTC	CASSLGDPGPKKGEQYF
TRBJ2-3	TRBV5-1	-	TRBD2	TGCGCCAGCAGCTTACTAGGTTCCCTAGCGGGGGGCCGGGTAGATACGCAGTATTTT	CASSLLGSLAGGRVDTQYF
TRBJ1-2	TRBV9	-	TRBD1	TGTGCCAGCAGCTTTCCCCGGGACAGGGAGGACTATGGCTACACCTTC	CASSFPRDREDYGYTF
TRBJ2-7	TRBV20-1	-	-	TGCAGTGCTAGTGCCATCTACGAGCAGTACTTC	CSASAIYEQYF
TRBJ1-2	TRBV6-5	-	TRBD1	TGTGCCAGCCGGTGGGGGGACAGACTAAACTATGGCTACACCTTC	CASRWGDRLNYGYTF
TRBJ2-7	TRBV11-2	-	-	TGTGCCAGCAGCTTAGGGCTAGATCCTTCCTACGAGCAGTACTTC	CASSLGLDPSYEQYF
TRBJ1-6	TRBV4-1	-	-	TGCGCCAGCAGCCAATCCAACCGGGACTCCTTAAATTCACCCCTCCACTTT	CASSQSNRDSLNSPLHF
TRBJ2-7	TRBV29-1	-	TRBD1	TGCAGCGTTGCCGACAGGGGGCACTACGAGCAGTACTTC	CSVADRGHYEQYF
TRBJ2-1	TRBV30	-	-	TGTGCCTGGGATCTCCAGGGTAGCGGTTATGAGCAGTTCTTC	CAWDLQGSGYEQFF
TRBJ2-3	TRBV19	-	-	TGTGCCAGTAGGGCCCTGGGGTACACAGATACGCAGTATTTT	CASRALGYTDTQYF
TRBJ2-7	TRBV5-1	-	TRBD1	TGCGCCAGCAGCCCTGGGACAGGGGGGGGCTACGAGCAGTACTTC	CASSPGTGGGYEQYF
TRBJ2-5	TRBV7-3	-	TRBD1	TGTGCCAGCAGCTTAACCCCAAGGGGGCTGGAGACCCAGTACTTC	CASSLTPRGLETQYF
TRBJ2-1	TRBV4-3	-	TRBD2	TGCGCCAGCAGCCAGGGCATATTAGCGGGTAGCTACAATGAGCAGTTCTTC	CASSQGILAGSYNEQFF
TRBJ1-2	TRBV9	-	-	TGTGCCAGCAGCGTAGTAGGGAGTGCCCCTTATGGCTACACCTTC	CASSVVGSAPYGYTF
TRBJ2-3	TRBV27	-	-	TGTGCCACCAGACTAGAGACGATGGATACGCAGTATTTT	CATRLETMDTQYF
TRBJ2-4	TRBV6-6	-	TRBD1	TGTGCCAGCAGTAGACAGGGAGTACTAGCCAAAAACATTCAGTACTTC	CASSRQGVLAKNIQYF
TRBJ1-2	TRBV7-2	-	TRBD1	TGTGCCAGCAGCTTAGAGGGAGGGCAGGGGGCGAGGGGCTACACCTTC	CASSLEGGQGARGYTF
TRBJ1-2	TRBV30	-	-	TGTGCCTGGAATAGGGGGGATCTAGGCTACACCTTC	CAWNRGDLGYTF
TRBJ2-3	TRBV5-1	-	TRBD2	TGCGCCAGCAGCTTGTATGGGGGGGGGTTGACAGATACGCAGTATTTT	CASSLYGGGLTDTQYF
TRBJ2-7	TRBV27	-	TRBD2	TGTGCCAGCAGTTTATCCCAACTAGCGGGAGAGCTGAACGAGCAGTACTTC	CASSLSQLAGELNEQYF
TRBJ1-1	TRBV19	-	-	TGTGCCAGTACCCCTAAAAGACCTGAAGCTTTCTTT	CASTPKRPEAFF
TRBJ2-3	TRBV5-6	-	-	TGTGCCAGCAGCTCTTGGGGTGTGGGAGCTAGCACAGATACGCAGTATTTT	CASSSWGVGASTDTQYF